Listed here is a single T cell receptor (beta chain). This clone's antigen is unknown. No qualities accompany the bases; no much larger clone lies one base away. This sample stems from a study of T-cell reconstitution after alpha-beta-depleted transplantation in children (dated by TCRdb to about 2016). Regarding the study in general: T-cell immune reconstitution after TCRalphabeta/CD19-depleted allogeneic hematopoietic cell transplantation in children was quantitatively tracked in the study by means of TCR repertoire profiling.

Trimming accounts for 5 bases at V and 2 bases at J, while the number of junction bases matched to no gene is 5. Via the germline V gene, CDR1 is SGHRS and CDR2 YFSETQ. Including cysteine and phenylalanine, the CDR3 has 15 amino acids. Of all the DNA, just the CDR3 is kept, 45 bases in frame from base 1. The library was obtained by PCR. Instrument on record: Illumina HiSeq 2500. To normalize quantification of the TCRbeta repertoire, the TCR libraries were built with molecular barcoding that relied on unique molecular identifiers. TCRdb trimmed public reads at Q25 via fastp, called clones via MiXCR and kept in-frame beta chains. Merged by CDR3 protein, the rows form single entries marked with the most common genes and DNA. A total of about 610,000 distinct CDR3 sequences appear in this sample, 10% to 13% of them only once. The top ten clones comprise about 4% of the sample.

Here the chain combines TRBV5-1 and TRBJ2-2, and 8 bases in between align with TRBD2. The sample was PBMCs from the stem cell graft donor, taken from the stem cell graft. The origin of this receptor is a human donor who donated a stem cell graft to a child with acute myeloid leukemia. The bases are TGCGCCAGCAGACCGGGACTAGAAAACACCGGGGAGCTGTTTTTT. The translation is CASRPGLENTGELFF.